This paragraph reports one T cell receptor beta chain. The data originate from a study of blood T cell repertoires in COVID-19. Trimming took 4 bases from V and 0 from J, leaving 8 bases between them. The CDR3 runs to 14 residues. CDR1 and CDR2 (germline): SGHNT, YYREEE (reference sequence). The method was immunoSEQ multiplex PCR; TCRdb's version includes in-frame clones alone and lacks a portion of them. The table lists about 300,000 clones, roughly nine tenths of them singletons. The chain links TRBV5-4 to TRBJ1-5; TRBD1 might be the D (5 bases). Specimen: peripheral blood. The sequence came from a woman in her twenties or thirties with COVID-19, enrolled during active disease. This CDR3 is CASSLRDSNQPQHF. CDR3 bases: TGTGCCAGCAGCCTCAGGGATAGCAATCAGCCCCAGCATTTT.